This T cell receptor beta chain was obtained from a study of control samples from healthy donors and cancer patients. The CDR3 loop spans 15 amino acids. J lost 9 bases, V lost 1 base, and 7 bases had no gene match. Germline lookup yields CDR1 LGHNT and CDR2 FRNRAP. Data came from immunoSEQ multiplex PCR; TCRdb stores just in-frame clones and leaves some out. The sample shows approximately 170,000 clones, around 89% of them seen only once. This receptor was identified in a woman in her forties or fifties in good health. Sequenced: blood. The gene calls are TRBV12-5 and TRBJ2-1; TRBD1 agrees at 9 bases. The CDR3 region is CASGLGPETGGEQFF. For the CDR3, the DNA is TGTGCTAGTGGTTTGGGACCCGAGACAGGGGGTGAGCAGTTCTTC.